The sequence of this T cell receptor (beta chain) was determined in a study of tumor-infiltrating lymphocytes in primary liver carcinoma (dated by TCRdb to the late 2010s). A note on the overall study: The five patients, three men and two women aged 30 to 69 years, had hepatocellular carcinoma (four) or combined HCC and intrahepatic cholangiocarcinoma (one). The five patients had tumors of stage T1-T3 N0M0, with maximum diameters ranging from roughly 4.2 to 10 cm. Samples yielded roughly 3.5 to 8 million productive TCRbeta reads; read depth did not differ significantly between tissue types. TCRbeta repertoire sequencing, expression microarrays and whole-exome sequencing were combined in the study across five regions of each liver tumor, with adjacent normal tissue and blood also included. TCRbeta repertoire sequencing covered 35 specimens from 5 patients: approximately 25 tumor regions, 5 adjacent noncancerous liver tissues and 5 peripheral blood samples. To link TCRbeta repertoire diversity with the local molecular phenotype, the 25 to 30 tumor region samples were profiled using Agilent mRNA microarrays. High reproducibility was observed for the technical replicate repertoires, with mean shared-clone rates roughly 0.87 and correlation coefficients above 0.98.

Without any cell sorting, total RNA and DNA were extracted together from about 19-30 mg of bulk tissue using the AllPrep DNA/RNA mini kit. Between late 2015 and 2016, five patients in China with histopathologically diagnosed primary liver carcinoma had surgical resection. At the time of sampling, the patients had chronic HBV infection and had not received any treatment. Five spatially separated regions were sampled from each tumor: the superior, inferior, left-lateral and right-lateral poles, plus the tumor centre. Histological examination found more than 75% viable tumor cells in every tumor sample. Each fresh piece of tumor and adjacent tissue was cut in two, with one half stored in RNAlater at -80 degrees C and the other half sent for histology. On the study overall, not on this receptor specifically: The top 250 clones accounted for a significantly greater share of the repertoire in tumors than in blood (p = 0.039). Just about 7.5-24% of top clones turned up in all five regions of a tumor, which suggests spatial heterogeneity among tumor-infiltrating T cells. Bulk unsorted samples precluded comparing CD4+ and CD8+ T cell repertoires. Repertoire overlap was found to be higher between tumor regions (mean roughly 36%) than between tumor-adjacent (about 17%) or tumor-blood (14%) pairs, consistent with antigen-driven expansion. Only a few patients were included in the study, and the authors note that the findings should be validated in a larger study. Only the TCR beta chain was sequenced, which likely underestimates true repertoire diversity because unpaired alpha chains were not captured.

Trimming removed 7 bases from V and 3 bases from J, leaving 16 bases between the germline ends. Measured from the cysteine to the phenylalanine, the CDR3 is 15 residues long. Here the CDR3 DNA is all that survives: 45 bases in frame from base 1. The CDR1 and CDR2 encoded by the germline V gene are MNHEY and SVGEGT. A remark on this clonotype: No cognate antigen has been identified for it. No base quality information exists; no much larger clone differs at one position.

Starting from approximately 0.5 ug total RNA, TCRbeta-specific cDNA was produced by reverse transcription with a constant-region primer and ProtoScript II reverse transcriptase. The TCRbeta libraries were prepared through three rounds of nested multiplex PCR following a slightly modified ARM-PCR procedure. Each of the first two PCR rounds ran for approximately 9 cycles using multiplex TRBV1-TRBV30 forward primers together with a Cbeta reverse primer. A final 25-cycle PCR with Deep VentR polymerase added sample barcodes and Illumina adapters. Amplicons of 200-500 bp were gel-purified with a QIAquick gel extraction kit before sequencing. TCRbeta amplicons were sequenced on an Illumina HiSeq 2500 with 250-bp paired-end reads. On the authors' methods: Reads were quality-trimmed with Trimmomatic v0.33, and paired reads were merged with FLASH v1.2.11 to recover full CDR3 sequences. V, D and J germline segments were assigned to the rearranged TCRbeta sequences by MiGEC v1.2.1b. Clonotype statistics and Shannon-Wiener diversity indices were computed with VDJtools v1.0.0. Except for diversity analysis, only each sample's 250 most abundant clonotypes were used in subsequent analyses to reduce sampling bias. Starting from the raw public reads, TCRdb applied fastp trimming at Q25, assembled clones with MiXCR and retained in-frame beta chains. Each entry merges the rows of one CDR3 protein and shows their most common DNA and genes. These V and J calls rely on TCRdb rather than the paper's analysis. Within this sample are tens of thousands of distinct CDR3 sequences, with around 80% of them counted one time only. Jointly, the top ten make up around a third of the sample.

Sequenced sample: liver tumor tissue from sampling region 5. Sample cell subset or site, as interpreted from the label and publication: tumor region T5, tumor centre. The chain uses TRBV6-2 or TRBV6-3 and TRBJ1-5; the D region possibly corresponds to TRBD1 (5 bases align). The sequence was obtained from a man between 35 and 55 years old with primary liver carcinoma and hepatitis B virus infection. The CDR3 region: CASNSRVGANQPQHF. The DNA sequence is as follows: TGTGCCAGCAATTCCAGGGTAGGGGCCAATCAGCCCCAGCATTTT.